This TCR beta chain was documented in a study of cytomegalovirus exposure and HLA in healthy donors. At the level of the study: Earlier sequencing of 150 million to 200 million T cells yielded fewer than 140 million unique TCR beta sequences.

A note on this clone: Its antigen is unidentified.

PCR primers comprised 60 Vbeta and 13 Jbeta primers. Only in-frame clones appear in the TCRdb table, and some are missing; sequencing was by immunoSEQ multiplex PCR. Among about 120,000 clones listed, 77% were seen once. The CDR3 totals 14 residues. Germline-derived CDR1 and CDR2 are MNHEY and SVGAGI. Trimming cost V 5 bases and J 0 bases, with 5 bases left between them. Study results and limitations: A later analysis linked a missense variant in DCLRE1C to the trimming of TCR beta V and J genes. In a later analysis, across HLA loci, associated TCR counts were highest for DRB1, lowest for HLA-C. Three CMV-associated chains were confirmed in vitro to be specific for CMV antigens.

The TCR was taken from a man in his fifties or sixties in good health and CMV-seropositive. V and J are TRBV6-5 and TRBJ2-6, with D hard to call. Sequencing used PBMCs. The CDR3: CASSQISGANVLTF. The CDR3 DNA sequence: TGTGCCAGCAGTCAAATCTCTGGGGCCAACGTCCTGACTTTC.